This TCR beta chain was identified in a study of T cells in Graves' hyperthyroidism and ophthalmopathy. Amplified TCR beta CDR3 regions derived from RNA transcripts. TCR CDR3 regions were first amplified by RT-PCR with HTBI primers. TCRdb recomputed calls from the multiplex PCR reads with MiXCR, one row per CDR3 protein. The sample has 500,000 to 750,000 distinct CDR3 sequences, around 42% seen once. From germline, CDR1 is DFQATT and CDR2 SNEGSKA (reference sequence). This CDR3 is built from 11 residues. V shed 7 bases and J shed 5 bases, with 12 bases lying between them. On this clonotype itself: Its specificity is not known.

Study results and caveats: Most clonotypes expanded in the thyroid (above 0.001) were also present in blood.

The specimen sequenced was peripheral blood or thyroid tissue (not recorded which). The chain has TRBV20-1 and TRBJ2-7; tentatively, D is TRBD1 or TRBD2 (7 bases each). The sequence came from a woman under 30 with Graves' hyperthyroidism. CDR3 protein: CSEGRGHEQYF. CDR3 DNA: TGCAGTGAAGGGAGGGGGCACGAGCAGTACTTC.